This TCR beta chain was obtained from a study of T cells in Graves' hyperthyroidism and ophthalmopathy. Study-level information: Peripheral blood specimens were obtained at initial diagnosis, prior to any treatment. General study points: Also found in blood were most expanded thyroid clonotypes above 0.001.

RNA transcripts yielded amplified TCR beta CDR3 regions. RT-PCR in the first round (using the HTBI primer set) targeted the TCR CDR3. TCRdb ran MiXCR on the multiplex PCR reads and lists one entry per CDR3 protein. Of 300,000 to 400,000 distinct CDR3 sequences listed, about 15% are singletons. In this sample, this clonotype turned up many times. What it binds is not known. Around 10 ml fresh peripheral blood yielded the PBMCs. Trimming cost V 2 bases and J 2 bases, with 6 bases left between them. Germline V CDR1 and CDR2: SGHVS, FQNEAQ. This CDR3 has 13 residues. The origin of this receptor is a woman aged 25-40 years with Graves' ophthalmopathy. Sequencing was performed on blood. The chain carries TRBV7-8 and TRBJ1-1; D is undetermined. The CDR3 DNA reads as TGTGCCAGCAGCTTAAGTGATAACACTGAAGCTTTCTTT. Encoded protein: CASSLSDNTEAFF.